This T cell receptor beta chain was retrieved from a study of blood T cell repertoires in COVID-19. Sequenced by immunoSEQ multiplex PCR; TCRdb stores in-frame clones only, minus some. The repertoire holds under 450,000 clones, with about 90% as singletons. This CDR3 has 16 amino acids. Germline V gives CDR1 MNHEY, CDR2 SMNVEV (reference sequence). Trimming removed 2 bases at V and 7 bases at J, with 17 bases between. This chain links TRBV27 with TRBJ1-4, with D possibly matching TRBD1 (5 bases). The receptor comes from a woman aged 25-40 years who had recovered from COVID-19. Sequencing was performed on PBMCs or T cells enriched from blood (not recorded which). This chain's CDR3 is CASSLLASSGGEKLFF. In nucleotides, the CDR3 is TGTGCCAGCAGTTTACTAGCCTCGTCCGGGGGTGAAAAACTGTTTTTT.